This T cell receptor (beta chain) was recovered during a study of control samples from healthy donors and cancer patients. Germline V gene sequence: CDR1 MRHNA, CDR2 SNTAGT. Trimming took off 5 bases at V and 3 bases at J, with 7 bases between the two ends. The CDR3 is 12 amino acids. Only in-frame clones appear in the TCRdb table, and some are missing; sequencing was by immunoSEQ multiplex PCR. The profile covers a few hundred thousand clones, with around nine tenths appearing a single time and 5.5% to 7.5% taken by the ten largest. The sequence derives from a man in his forties with head and neck cancer. This sequence joins TRBV6-4 and TRBJ2-5; unclear D gene. The sample was PBMCs. CDR3 nucleotides: TGTGCCAGCAGTCGGGTCAAAGAGACCCAGTACTTC. Translation: CASSRVKETQYF.